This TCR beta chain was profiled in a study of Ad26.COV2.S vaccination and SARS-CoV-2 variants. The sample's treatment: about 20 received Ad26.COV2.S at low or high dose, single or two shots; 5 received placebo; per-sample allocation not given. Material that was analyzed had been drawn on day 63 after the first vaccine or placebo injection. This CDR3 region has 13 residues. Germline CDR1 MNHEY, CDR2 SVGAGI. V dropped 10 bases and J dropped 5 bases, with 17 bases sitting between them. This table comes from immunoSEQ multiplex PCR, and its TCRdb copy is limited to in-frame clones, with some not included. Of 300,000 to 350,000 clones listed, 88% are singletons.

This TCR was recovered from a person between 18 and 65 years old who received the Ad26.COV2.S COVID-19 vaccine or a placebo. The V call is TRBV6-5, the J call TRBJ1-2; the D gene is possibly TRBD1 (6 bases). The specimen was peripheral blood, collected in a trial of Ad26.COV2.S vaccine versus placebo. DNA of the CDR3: TGTGCCACCCGGGGGGGGGCCGATTATGGCTACACCTTC. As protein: CATRGGADYGYTF.